This entry lists 8 T cell receptor beta chains sequenced from one sample in a study of cytomegalovirus exposure and HLA in healthy donors. It was with 60 Vbeta and 13 Jbeta primers that the PCR ran. Produced via immunoSEQ multiplex PCR; TCRdb's table is partial and in-frame only. The table has about 96,000 clones, about 70% seen once. Sequenced sample: PBMCs. These receptors originate from a woman aged 70-85 years in good health and CMV-seropositive.

The J gene is TRBJ1-4, the V gene TRBV19; 8 bases fit TRBD1. In germline, CDR1 is LNHDA, CDR2 SQIVND (reference sequence). The CDR3 covers 16 residues. V shed 3 bases and J 6 bases; nucleotides not matched to a gene: 9. The chain's CDR3 is CASSIGQGGGYEKLFF. CDR3 coding DNA: TGTGCCAGTAGTATTGGACAGGGAGGTGGATATGAAAAACTGTTTTTT. Variable domain in full (rest from reference TRBV19 and TRBJ1-4): DGGITQSPKYLFRKEGQNVTLSCEQNLNHDAMYWYRQDPGQGLRLIYYSQIVNDFQKGDIAEGYSVSREKKESFPLTVTSAQKNPTAFYLCASSIGQGGGYEKLFFGSGTQLSVL.

The chain uses TRBV7-6 and TRBJ2-7; possibly TRBD1 for D (6 bases). Germline lookup yields CDR1 SGHVS and CDR2 FNYEAQ. The V and J ends lost 3 bases and 5 bases respectively, with 17 bases between them. The CDR3 is 15 amino acids. The CDR3 nucleotides read TGTGCCAGCAGCTTGGGGGCGAACCTCCCCCACGAGCAGTACTTC. It specifies CASSLGANLPHEQYF.

The chain has TRBV7-6 and TRBJ2-2; the match to TRBD2 covers 7 bases. In germline, CDR1 is SGHVS, CDR2 FNYEAQ. V trimming: 4 bases; J trimming: 9 bases; junction bases outside the gene matches: 5. There are 13 residues in the CDR3. Written as DNA, the CDR3 is TGTGCCAGCAGCTCCACTAGCGAGAGGGAGCTGTTTTTT. It specifies CASSSTSERELFF.

The chain carries TRBV28 and TRBJ1-3; possibly TRBD1 for D (5 bases). V dropped 5 bases and J dropped 2 bases, with 16 bases sitting between them. CDR1 and CDR2 (germline): MDHEN, SYDVKM. The length of the CDR3 is 16 residues. The CDR3 region is CASSGIRQLTGNTIYF. The CDR3, as DNA: TGTGCCAGCAGTGGGATAAGACAGCTTACTGGAAACACCATATATTTT.

The chain joins TRBV19 to TRBJ1-6; no definite D call. The germline gives CDR1 LNHDA, CDR2 SQIVND (reference sequence). The CDR3 spans 13 residues. V dropped 2 bases and J dropped 10 bases, with 9 bases sitting between them. The CDR3 DNA is TGTGCCAGTAGTATACAGGTCAGCTCACCCCTCCACTTT. Protein sequence: CASSIQVSSPLHF. The whole variable domain, filled in from reference TRBV19 and TRBJ1-6, reads DGGITQSPKYLFRKEGQNVTLSCEQNLNHDAMYWYRQDPGQGLRLIYYSQIVNDFQKGDIAEGYSVSREKKESFPLTVTSAQKNPTAFYLCASSIQVSSPLHFGNGTRLTVT.

The V call is TRBV6-5, the J call TRBJ2-7, with TRBD2 matching 7 bases. Per germline, CDR1 MNHEY and CDR2 SVGAGI. CDR3 length: 14 residues. Trimming at V came to 6 bases and at J to 2 bases, leaving 7 bases not matched to a gene. This chain's CDR3 is CASSSAAGTYEQYF. CDR3 bases: TGTGCCAGCAGCTCGGCAGCGGGAACCTACGAGCAGTACTTC.

This clone was observed once. V is TRBV18 and J is TRBJ1-1, with a tentative D call TRBD1 (5 bases). Germline loops: CDR1 KGHSH, CDR2 LQKENI. Trimming removed 3 bases from V and 1 base from J, with 12 bases in between. This CDR3 is 15 amino acids long. CDR3 loop: CASSPLDTSNTEAFF. The CDR3 bases are TGTGCCAGCTCACCCCTGGACACCTCGAACACTGAAGCTTTCTTT.

The genes are TRBV19 and TRBJ1-2; possible D gene TRBD1, 5 bases. Deletions cut 6 bases from V and 4 bases from J, with 9 bases between. Germline V gives CDR1 LNHDA, CDR2 SQIVND (reference sequence). This CDR3 contains 12 residues. The CDR3 nucleotides are TGTGCCAGTAGGGACACCTCCTATGGCTACACCTTC. This translates into CASRDTSYGYTF.